This T cell receptor (beta chain) stems from a study of early T cells in non-severe SARS-CoV-2 infection. Study information: The authors sequenced bulk RNA from unsorted whole blood, leaving chains unpaired.

In this sample, this clonotype turned up many times. V lost 3 bases and J lost 3, with 21 bases in between. The V gene's germline CDR1 is MDHEN and CDR2 SYDVKM. The CDR3 runs 17 residues. TCRdb ran MiXCR on the 5' RACE reads and lists one entry per CDR3 protein. The sample includes more than 35,000 distinct CDR3 sequences, around 6.3% seen only once; the top ten take 4.5% to 7.5%. Sequencing was performed on whole blood. The chain couples TRBV28 to TRBJ2-7; D possibly matches TRBD1 or TRBD2 (6 bases each). This TCR was sampled from an adult who was a healthcare worker with PCR-confirmed SARS-CoV-2 infection or an uninfected control (not recorded which). Here the CDR3 reads CASSFHRWGAPDYEQYF. CDR3 nucleotide sequence: TGTGCCAGCAGTTTTCACAGGTGGGGGGCACCGGACTACGAGCAGTACTTC.